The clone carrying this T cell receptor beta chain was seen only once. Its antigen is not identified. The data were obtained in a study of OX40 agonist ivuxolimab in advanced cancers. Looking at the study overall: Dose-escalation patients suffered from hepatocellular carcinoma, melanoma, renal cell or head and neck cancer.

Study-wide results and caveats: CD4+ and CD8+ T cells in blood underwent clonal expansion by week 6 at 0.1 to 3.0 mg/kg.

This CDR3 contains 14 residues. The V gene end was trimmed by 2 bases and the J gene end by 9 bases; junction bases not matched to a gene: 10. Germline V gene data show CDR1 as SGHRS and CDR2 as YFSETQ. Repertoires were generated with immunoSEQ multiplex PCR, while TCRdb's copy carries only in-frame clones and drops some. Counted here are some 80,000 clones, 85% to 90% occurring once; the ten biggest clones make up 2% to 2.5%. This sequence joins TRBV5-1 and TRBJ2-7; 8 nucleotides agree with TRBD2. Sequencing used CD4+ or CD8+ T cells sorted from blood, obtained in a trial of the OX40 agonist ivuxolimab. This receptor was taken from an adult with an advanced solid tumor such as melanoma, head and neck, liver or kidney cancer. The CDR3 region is CASSLSGGDLLQYF. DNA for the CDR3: TGCGCCAGCAGCTTAAGCGGGGGCGACTTGTTGCAGTACTTC.